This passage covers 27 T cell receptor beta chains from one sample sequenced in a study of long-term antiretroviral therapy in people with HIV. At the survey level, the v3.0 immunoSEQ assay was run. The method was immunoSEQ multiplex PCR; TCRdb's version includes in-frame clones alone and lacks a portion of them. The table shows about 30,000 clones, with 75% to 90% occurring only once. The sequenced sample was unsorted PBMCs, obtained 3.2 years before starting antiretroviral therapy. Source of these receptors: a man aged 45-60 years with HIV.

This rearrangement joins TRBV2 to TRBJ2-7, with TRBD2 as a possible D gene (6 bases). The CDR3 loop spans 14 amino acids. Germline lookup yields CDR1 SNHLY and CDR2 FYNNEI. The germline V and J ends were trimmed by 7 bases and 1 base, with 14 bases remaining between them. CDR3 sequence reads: CASTVGLISYEQYF. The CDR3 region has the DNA TGTGCCAGCACCGTGGGACTTATATCCTACGAGCAGTACTTC.

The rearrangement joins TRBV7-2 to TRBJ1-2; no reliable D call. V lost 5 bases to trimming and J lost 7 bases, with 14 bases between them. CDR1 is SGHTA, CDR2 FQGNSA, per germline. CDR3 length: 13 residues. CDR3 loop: CASSNTTVRGYTF. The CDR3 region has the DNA TGTGCCAGCAGCAATACCACCGTTCGTGGCTACACCTTC.

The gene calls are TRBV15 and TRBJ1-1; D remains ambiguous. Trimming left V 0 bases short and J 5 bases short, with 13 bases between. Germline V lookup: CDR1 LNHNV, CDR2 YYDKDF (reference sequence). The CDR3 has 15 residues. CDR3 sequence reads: CATSREGVRGTEAFF. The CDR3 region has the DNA TGTGCCACCAGCAGAGAAGGCGTGCGTGGGACTGAAGCTTTCTTT.

The CDR3 reads CASSVDRFYTGELFF. The CDR3 DNA reads TGTGCCAGCAGCGTAGACAGGTTTTACACCGGGGAGCTGTTTTTT. This chain joins TRBV9 and TRBJ2-2; D may be TRBD1 (5 bases). The germline V gene encodes CDR1 SGDLS and CDR2 YYNGEE. There are 15 residues in the CDR3. Trimming left V 0 bases short and J 3 bases short, with 9 bases between.

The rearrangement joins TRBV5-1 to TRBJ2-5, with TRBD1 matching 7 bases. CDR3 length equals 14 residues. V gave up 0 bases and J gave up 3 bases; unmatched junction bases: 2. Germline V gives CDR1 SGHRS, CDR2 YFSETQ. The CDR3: CASSLVGTEETQYF. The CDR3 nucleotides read TGCGCCAGCAGCTTGGTAGGGACAGAAGAGACCCAGTACTTC.

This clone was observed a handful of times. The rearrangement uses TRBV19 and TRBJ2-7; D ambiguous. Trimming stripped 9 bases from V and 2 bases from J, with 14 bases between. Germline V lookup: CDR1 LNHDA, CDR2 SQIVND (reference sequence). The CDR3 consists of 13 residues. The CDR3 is CASTSRPPYEQYF. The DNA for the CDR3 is TGTGCCAGCACCTCGCGACCTCCCTACGAGCAGTACTTC.

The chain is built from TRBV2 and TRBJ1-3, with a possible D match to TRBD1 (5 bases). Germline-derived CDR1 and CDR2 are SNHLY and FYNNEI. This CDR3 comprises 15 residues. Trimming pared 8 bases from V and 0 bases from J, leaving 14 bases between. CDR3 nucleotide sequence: TGTGCCAGCCGAAAGGCCAGGGACTCTGGAAACACCATATATTTT. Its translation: CASRKARDSGNTIYF.

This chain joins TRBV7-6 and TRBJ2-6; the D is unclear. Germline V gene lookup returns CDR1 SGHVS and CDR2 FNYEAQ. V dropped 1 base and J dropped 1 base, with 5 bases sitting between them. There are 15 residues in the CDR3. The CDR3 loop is CASSLEPSGANVLTF. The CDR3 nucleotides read TGTGCCAGCAGCTTAGAACCTTCTGGGGCCAACGTCCTGACTTTC.

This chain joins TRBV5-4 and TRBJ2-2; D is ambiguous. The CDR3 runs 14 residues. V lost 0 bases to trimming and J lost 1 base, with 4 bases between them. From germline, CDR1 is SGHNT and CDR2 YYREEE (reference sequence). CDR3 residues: CASSLDGNTGELFF. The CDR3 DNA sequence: TGTGCCAGCAGCTTGGACGGGAACACCGGGGAGCTGTTTTTT.

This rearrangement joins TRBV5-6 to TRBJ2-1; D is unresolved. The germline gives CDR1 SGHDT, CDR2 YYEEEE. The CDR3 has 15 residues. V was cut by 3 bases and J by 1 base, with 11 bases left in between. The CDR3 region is CASSYRSVSYNEQFF. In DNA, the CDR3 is TGTGCCAGCAGCTATAGGAGTGTTTCCTACAATGAGCAGTTCTTC.

The DNA of the CDR3 is TGTGCCAGCAGTGCGACAGATAGCAATCAGCCCCAGCATTTT. Residues: CASSATDSNQPQHF. This rearrangement joins TRBV6-1 to TRBJ1-5; weak D call: TRBD1 (5 bases). The CDR3 has 14 residues. V lost 4 bases, J lost 0 bases, and 7 bases lay in between. Germline V gives CDR1 MNHNS, CDR2 SASEGT.

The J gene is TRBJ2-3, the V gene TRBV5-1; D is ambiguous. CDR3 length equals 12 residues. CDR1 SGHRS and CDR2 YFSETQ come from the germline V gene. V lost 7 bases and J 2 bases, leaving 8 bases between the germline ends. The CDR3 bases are TGCGCCAGCCACGCCGCCACAGATACGCAGTATTTT. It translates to CASHAATDTQYF.

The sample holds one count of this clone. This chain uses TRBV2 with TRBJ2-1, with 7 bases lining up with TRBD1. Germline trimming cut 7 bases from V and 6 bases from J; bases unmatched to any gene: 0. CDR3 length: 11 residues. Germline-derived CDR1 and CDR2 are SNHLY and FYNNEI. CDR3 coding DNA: TGTGCCAGCACAGGGGGCAATGAGCAGTTCTTC. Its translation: CASTGGNEQFF.

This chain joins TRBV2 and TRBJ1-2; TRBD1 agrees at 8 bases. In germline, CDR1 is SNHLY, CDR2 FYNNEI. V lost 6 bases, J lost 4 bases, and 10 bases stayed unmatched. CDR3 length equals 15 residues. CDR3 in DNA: TGTGCCAGCAGCCAAGGGGCAGGGGGCGGCTATGGCTACACCTTC. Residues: CASSQGAGGGYGYTF.

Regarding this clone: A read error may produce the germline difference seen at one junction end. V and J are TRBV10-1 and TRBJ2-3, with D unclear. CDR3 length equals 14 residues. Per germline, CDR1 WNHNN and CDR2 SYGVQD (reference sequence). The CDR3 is CASSLLVSKDTQYF. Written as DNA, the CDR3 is TGCGCCAGCAGCCTCCTAGTAAGCAAAGATACGCAGTATTTT.

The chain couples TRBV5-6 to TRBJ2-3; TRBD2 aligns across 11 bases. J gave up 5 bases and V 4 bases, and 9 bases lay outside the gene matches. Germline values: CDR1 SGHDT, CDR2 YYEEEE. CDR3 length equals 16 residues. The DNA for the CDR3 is TGTGCCAGCAGCCCCACTAGCGGGGGAAAGGGAGATACGCAGTATTTT. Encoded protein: CASSPTSGGKGDTQYF.

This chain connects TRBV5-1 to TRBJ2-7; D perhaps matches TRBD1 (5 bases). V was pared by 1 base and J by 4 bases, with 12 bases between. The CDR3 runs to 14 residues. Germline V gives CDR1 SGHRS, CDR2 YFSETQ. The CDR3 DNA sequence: TGCGCCAGCAGCTTGATCTCAGGGAATTACGAGCAGTACTTC. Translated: CASSLISGNYEQYF.

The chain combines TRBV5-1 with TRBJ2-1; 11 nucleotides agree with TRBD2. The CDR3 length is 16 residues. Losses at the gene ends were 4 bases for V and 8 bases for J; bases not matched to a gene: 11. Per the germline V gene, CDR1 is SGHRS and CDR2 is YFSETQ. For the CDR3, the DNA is TGCGCCAGCAGCGTGGGAGGGACTAGCGGTTTCGATGAGCAGTTCTTC. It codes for CASSVGGTSGFDEQFF.

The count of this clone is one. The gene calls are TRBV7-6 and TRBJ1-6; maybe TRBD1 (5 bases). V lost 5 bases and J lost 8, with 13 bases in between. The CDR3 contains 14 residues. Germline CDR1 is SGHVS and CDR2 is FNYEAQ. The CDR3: CASSPGQGYSPLHF. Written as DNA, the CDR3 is TGTGCCAGCAGCCCCGGGCAGGGTTATTCACCCCTCCACTTT.

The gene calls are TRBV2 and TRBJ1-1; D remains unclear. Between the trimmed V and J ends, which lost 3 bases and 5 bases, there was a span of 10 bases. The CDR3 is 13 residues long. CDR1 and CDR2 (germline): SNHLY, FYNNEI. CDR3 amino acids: CASSEVGRTEAFF. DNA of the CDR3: TGTGCCAGCAGTGAGGTTGGGCGGACTGAAGCTTTCTTT.

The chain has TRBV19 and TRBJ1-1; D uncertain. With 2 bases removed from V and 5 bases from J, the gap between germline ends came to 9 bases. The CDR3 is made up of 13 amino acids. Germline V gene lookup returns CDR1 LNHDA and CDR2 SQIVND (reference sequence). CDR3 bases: TGTGCCAGTAGTATACTCGAGGGAACTGAAGCTTTCTTT. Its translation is CASSILEGTEAFF. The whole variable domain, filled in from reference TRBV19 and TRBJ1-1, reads DGGITQSPKYLFRKEGQNVTLSCEQNLNHDAMYWYRQDPGQGLRLIYYSQIVNDFQKGDIAEGYSVSREKKESFPLTVTSAQKNPTAFYLCASSILEGTEAFFGQGTRLTVV.

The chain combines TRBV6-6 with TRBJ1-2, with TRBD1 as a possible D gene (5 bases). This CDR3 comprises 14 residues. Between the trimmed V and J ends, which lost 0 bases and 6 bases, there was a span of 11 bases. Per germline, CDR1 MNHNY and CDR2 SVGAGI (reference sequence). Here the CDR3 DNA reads TGTGCCAGCAGTTACTCGGGGGACCGCGATGGCTACACCTTC. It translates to CASSYSGDRDGYTF.

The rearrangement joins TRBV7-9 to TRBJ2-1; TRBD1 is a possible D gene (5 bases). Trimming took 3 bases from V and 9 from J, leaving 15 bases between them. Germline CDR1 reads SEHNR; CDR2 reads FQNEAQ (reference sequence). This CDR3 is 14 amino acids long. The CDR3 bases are TGTGCCAGCAGCTTGGGGCAGGTGGTCGGTGAGCAGTTCTTC. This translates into CASSLGQVVGEQFF. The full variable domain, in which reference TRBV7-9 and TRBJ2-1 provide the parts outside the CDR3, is DTGVSQNPRHKITKRGQNVTFRCDPISEHNRLYWYRQTLGQGPEFLTYFQNEAQLEKSRLLSDRFSAERPKGSFSTLEIQRTEQGDSAMYLCASSLGQVVGEQFFGPGTRLTVL.

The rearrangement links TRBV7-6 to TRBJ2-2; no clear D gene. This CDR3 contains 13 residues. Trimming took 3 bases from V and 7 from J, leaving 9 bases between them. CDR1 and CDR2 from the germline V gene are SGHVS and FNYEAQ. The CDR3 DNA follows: TGTGCCAGCAGCTTGTCGATTGGCGGGGAGCTGTTTTTT. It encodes CASSLSIGGELFF.

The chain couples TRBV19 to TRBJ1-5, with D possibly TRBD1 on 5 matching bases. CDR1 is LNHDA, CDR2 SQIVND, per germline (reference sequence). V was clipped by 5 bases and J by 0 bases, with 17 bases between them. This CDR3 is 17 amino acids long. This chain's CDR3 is CASSLFTGDYSNQPQHF. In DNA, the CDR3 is TGTGCCAGTAGTTTGTTTACAGGTGACTATAGCAATCAGCCCCAGCATTTT.

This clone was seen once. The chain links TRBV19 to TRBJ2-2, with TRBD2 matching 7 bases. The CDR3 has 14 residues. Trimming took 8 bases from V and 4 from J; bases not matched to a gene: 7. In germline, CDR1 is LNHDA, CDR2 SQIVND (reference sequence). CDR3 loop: CASSGLPFTGELFF. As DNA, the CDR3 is TGTGCCAGTTCGGGACTACCCTTCACCGGGGAGCTGTTTTTT.

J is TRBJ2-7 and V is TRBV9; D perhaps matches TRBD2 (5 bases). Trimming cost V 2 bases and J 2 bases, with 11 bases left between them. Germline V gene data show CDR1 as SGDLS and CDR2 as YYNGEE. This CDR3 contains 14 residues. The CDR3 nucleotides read TGTGCCAGCAGCGTGCGGACTGGCACCTACGAGCAGTACTTC. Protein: CASSVRTGTYEQYF. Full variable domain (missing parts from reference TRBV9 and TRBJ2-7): DSGVTQTPKHLITATGQRVTLRCSPRSGDLSVYWYQQSLDQGLQFLIQYYNGEERAKGNILERFSAQQFPDLHSELNLSSLELGDSALYFCASSVRTGTYEQYFGPGTRLTVT.